These 6 T cell receptor beta chains were sequenced from one sample in a study of blood T cell repertoires in COVID-19. TCRdb's copy holds only in-frame clones and misses some; the assay was immunoSEQ multiplex PCR. The profile shows fewer than 300,000 clones, 75% to 90% of them singletons. Sequenced material: PBMCs or T cells enriched from blood (not recorded which). These receptor sequences come from a man aged 40-49 years who had recovered from COVID-19.

This clone was counted many times. The rearrangement uses TRBV3-1 (or the pseudogene TRBV3-2) and TRBJ1-1; possible D gene TRBD1, 5 bases. CDR1 and CDR2 (germline): LGHDT, YNNKEL (reference sequence). The CDR3 has 14 residues. The V and J ends lost 5 bases and 3 bases respectively, with 13 bases between them. The CDR3 sequence: CASSKGAGDTEAFF. The CDR3 region has the DNA TGTGCCAGCAGCAAGGGTGCGGGGGACACTGAAGCTTTCTTT.

This clone has a single count. The chain couples TRBV7-6 to TRBJ2-4, with D perhaps TRBD1 (6 bases). The CDR3 spans 11 residues. Germline V gives CDR1 SGHVS, CDR2 FNYEAQ. V lost 8 bases, J lost 13 bases, and 15 bases lay in between. The CDR3 spells CASGSGGLQYF. The CDR3, as DNA: TGTGCCAGCGGCAGTGGGGGCCTCCAGTACTTC.

This clone has a single count. J is TRBJ2-1 and V is TRBV4-3, with TRBD2 matching over 7 bases. The CDR3 is made up of 15 amino acids. CDR1 and CDR2 (germline): LGHNA, YSLEER. V shed 1 base and J 7 bases; nucleotides not matched to a gene: 7. The CDR3 is CASSQAGGGRNEQFF. The CDR3 nucleotides read TGCGCCAGCAGCCAAGCCGGGGGAGGGAGAAATGAGCAGTTCTTC.

This rearrangement joins TRBV4-1 to TRBJ1-5; D is perhaps TRBD1 (6 bases). The germline V gene has CDR1 MGHRA and CDR2 YSYEKL. V was clipped by 1 base and J by 0 bases, with 10 bases between them. The CDR3 consists of 16 residues. The CDR3 spells CASSQGGGYSNQPQHF. Here the CDR3 DNA reads TGCGCCAGCAGCCAAGGAGGGGGATATAGCAATCAGCCCCAGCATTTT.

CDR3 sequence reads: CASSVTDWREETQYF. CDR3 bases: TGTGCCAGCAGCGTAACCGACTGGAGAGAAGAGACCCAGTACTTC. The genes are TRBV9 and TRBJ2-5; D call uncertain. Looked up from germline, CDR1 is SGDLS and CDR2 is YYNGEE. Trimming took 1 base from V and 3 from J, leaving 13 bases between them. The CDR3 consists of 15 residues.

The V gene is TRBV28, the J gene TRBJ2-3; D is possibly TRBD2 (6 bases). Germline-derived CDR1 and CDR2 are MDHEN and SYDVKM. The CDR3 totals 16 residues. The V gene lost 5 bases and the J gene lost 2 bases, with 17 bases spanning the gap. The CDR3, as DNA: TGTGCCAGCAGTGCCCCGGGACTTCTCAACACAGATACGCAGTATTTT. Residues: CASSAPGLLNTDTQYF.